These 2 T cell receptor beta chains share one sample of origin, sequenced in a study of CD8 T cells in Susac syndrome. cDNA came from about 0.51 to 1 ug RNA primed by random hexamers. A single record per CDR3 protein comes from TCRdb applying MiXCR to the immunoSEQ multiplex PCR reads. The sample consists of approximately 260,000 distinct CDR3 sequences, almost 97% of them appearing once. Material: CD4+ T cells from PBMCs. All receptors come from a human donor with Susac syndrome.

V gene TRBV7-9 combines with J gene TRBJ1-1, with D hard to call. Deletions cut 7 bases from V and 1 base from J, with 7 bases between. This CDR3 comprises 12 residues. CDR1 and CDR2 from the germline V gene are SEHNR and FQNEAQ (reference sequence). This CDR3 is CASTHSNTEAFF. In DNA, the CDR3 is TGTGCCAGCACCCACTCGAACACTGAAGCTTTCTTT.

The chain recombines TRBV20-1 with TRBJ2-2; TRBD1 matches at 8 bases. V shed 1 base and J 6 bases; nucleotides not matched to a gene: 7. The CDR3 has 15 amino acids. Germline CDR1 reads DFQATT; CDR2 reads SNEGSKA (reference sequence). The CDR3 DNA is TGCAGTGCTAGAGGGGACAGGTCCAACTCCGGGGAGCTGTTTTTT. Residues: CSARGDRSNSGELFF.